The text below deals with one T cell receptor (beta chain). The antigen remains undetermined. The data belong to a study of T cells in localized non-small cell lung cancer. The protocol was immunoSEQ multiplex PCR, while the TCRdb copy is restricted to in-frame clones and leaves out a portion. The table lists 25,000 to 30,000 clones, approximately 90% of them singletons. Study results and caveats: A median of roughly 52 of the top 100 tumor clones appeared in adjacent lung, which was paired and uninvolved. Longer overall survival accompanied higher blood T cell density.

The sequencing here drew on peripheral blood, taken before any cancer treatment. The TCR comes from a woman aged 18-55 years with stage I lung adenocarcinoma.

CDR3 residues: CASSGRDRVINEQYF. The CDR3 DNA is TGTGCCAGCAGCGGGAGGGACAGGGTTATAAACGAGCAGTACTTC. V gene TRBV9 combines with J gene TRBJ2-7; 9 bases agree with TRBD1. There are 15 residues in the CDR3. The V and J ends lost 3 bases and 5 bases, in that order; junction bases with no gene match: 9. Per germline, CDR1 SGDLS and CDR2 YYNGEE.